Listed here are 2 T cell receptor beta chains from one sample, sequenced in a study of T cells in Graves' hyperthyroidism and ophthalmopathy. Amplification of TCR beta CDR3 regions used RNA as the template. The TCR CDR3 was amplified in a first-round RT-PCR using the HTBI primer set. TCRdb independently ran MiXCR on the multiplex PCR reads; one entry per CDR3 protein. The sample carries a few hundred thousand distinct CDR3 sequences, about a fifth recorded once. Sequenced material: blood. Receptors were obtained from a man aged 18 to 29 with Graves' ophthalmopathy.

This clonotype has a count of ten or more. The CDR3 DNA reads as TGTGCCAGCAGCCAGGGCCTCTATGGCTACACCTTC. Translation: CASSQGLYGYTF. The rearrangement links TRBV3-1 to TRBJ1-2, with D hard to call. Germline V gene lookup returns CDR1 LGHDT and CDR2 YNNKEL (reference sequence). The germline V and J ends were trimmed by 3 bases and 4 bases, with 6 bases remaining between them. The CDR3 consists of 12 residues.

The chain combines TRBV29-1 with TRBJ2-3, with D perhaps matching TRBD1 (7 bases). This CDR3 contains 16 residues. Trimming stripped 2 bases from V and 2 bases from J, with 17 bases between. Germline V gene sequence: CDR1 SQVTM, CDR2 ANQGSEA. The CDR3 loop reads CSVELPGGKYTDTQYF. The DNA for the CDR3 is TGCAGCGTTGAACTCCCAGGGGGGAAATACACAGATACGCAGTATTTT.